This T cell receptor (beta chain) was profiled in a study of Graves' ophthalmopathy and Graves' hyperthyroidism (dated 2018 in TCRdb). A note on the overall study: Peripheral blood was collected at initial diagnosis, before any treatment. For independent validation, a separate cohort was made up of 18 hyperthyroidism patients plus 17 patients who later progressed from hyperthyroidism to ophthalmopathy. In over 5 hyperthyroidism patients, the T-cell repertoire of thyroid tissue was compared with the T-cell repertoire of blood. For training and testing, the approximately 92 patients in the discovery cohort were randomly divided in a 7:3 ratio. To tell Graves' ophthalmopathy apart from Graves' hyperthyroidism, and to predict which patients would progress to ophthalmopathy, the study relied on TCR beta repertoire signatures. After sampling, hyperthyroidism patients received methimazole starting at 30 mg daily, and ophthalmopathy patients received high-dose intravenous methylprednisolone. A discovery set of 100 patients (43 ophthalmopathy, 55 to 60 stable hyperthyroidism) was enrolled to explore V-J signatures distinguishing ophthalmopathy from hyperthyroidism. In total, 135 blood samples were TCR-sequenced: 40 to 45 ophthalmopathy, around 75 hyperthyroidism and approximately 17 hyperthyroidism-to-ophthalmopathy patients.

A patient counted as having stable hyperthyroidism if there was no progression to ophthalmopathy within 18 months of follow-up. Hyperthyroidism patients were newly diagnosed, with disease duration under 2 months, and aged 18 to 65 years. Anyone with other autoimmune diseases, uncontrolled infections, pregnancy or lactation was excluded from the study. Clinical symptoms, serum thyroxine, TRAb, thyroid ultrasound and orbital computed tomography formed the basis of the diagnosis. Using Ficoll-Paque density gradient centrifugation, PBMCs were isolated from about 9.2 ml of fresh peripheral blood. Total RNA was extracted with Trizol reagent and quality-checked on an Agilent 2100 Bioanalyzer. Broad study findings and their caveats: In validation, the model predicted ophthalmopathy progression with over 60% sensitivity and roughly 72% specificity; roughly eleven predicted patients were CT-confirmed with GO in a median of around 6 months. Sample size was not statistically predetermined, and group allocation was not concealed from the investigators. Most of the expanded thyroid clonotypes with a frequency above 0.001 were also detected in blood, and it was suggested that the thyroid immune response may be reflected by blood repertoires. In cross-validation, the 13-signature model distinguished ophthalmopathy from stable hyperthyroidism with 87.88% sensitivity and 81.08% specificity, while in the test set the corresponding values were 80% and 75%.

CDR1 and CDR2, per the germline V gene, are MDHEN and SYDVKM. The junction shows trimming of 5 bases on V and 1 base on J, plus 12 bases between the germline ends. There are 15 amino acids in the CDR3, from cysteine to phenylalanine inclusive. Of the read, only the CDR3 DNA is kept; its 45 bases are in frame from base 1. This clonotype appeared many times. Which antigen it targets is not known. One base away there is no much larger clone; base qualities are not given. For repertoire sequencing, the TCR beta CDR3 regions were amplified from RNA transcripts. The first round of RT-PCR was done with HTBI primers and the Qiagen OneStep RT-PCR kit, and was followed by a second round of multiplex PCR, then size selection and purification. Sequencing of the libraries was carried out on an Illumina HiSeq2000 in paired-end mode with 100 bp reads. Concerning the study's data processing: Reads were processed with SOAPnuke, discarding reads with adapters, uncalled bases, mean Phred below 15, or no exact constant-primer or identifier match. COPE v1.2.5 was used to merge the high-quality paired reads. Each unique nucleotide sequence was treated as a clonotype, and MiTCR v1.1 was used to align the clonotypes to the IMGT TRB V, D and J references. Only V-J combinations with frequency above 0.0001 were analysed, covering about 99% of repertoires. For each V-J combination, a TCR clonal expansion and chaos score was defined as F50 clonal expansion divided by the chaos observed in the TCRdist matrix. Features were reduced by Welch's t-statistics and random forest to around 13 V-J combinations, which fed a naive Bayes classifier. Thyroid-blood repertoire similarity was quantified with the Morisita-Horn index. Through fastp at Q25 and MiXCR, TCRdb rebuilt clones from the public reads, retaining in-frame beta chains. Rows matching on CDR3 protein sequence are summarized as one entry with the most common DNA and genes. For this entry, the V and J calls and clone size follow TCRdb and not the study's own pipeline. For this sample the table gives 680,000 or so distinct CDR3 sequences, of which about a fifth were detected only once. The ten largest clones capture approximately 6.9% of the sample.

The sample was peripheral blood. Recombination connected TRBV28 to TRBJ2-4; a tentative D call is TRBD1 (6 bases match). The clonotype originates from a woman under 30 with stable Graves' hyperthyroidism. Some clones in this sample may be carry-over from other donors' samples. Donor details come from another sample of the same person, matched by shared clones. The nucleotide sequence reads TGTGCCAGCAGTCCGACAGGTTTTGCCAAAAACATTCAGTACTTC. It specifies CASSPTGFAKNIQYF.